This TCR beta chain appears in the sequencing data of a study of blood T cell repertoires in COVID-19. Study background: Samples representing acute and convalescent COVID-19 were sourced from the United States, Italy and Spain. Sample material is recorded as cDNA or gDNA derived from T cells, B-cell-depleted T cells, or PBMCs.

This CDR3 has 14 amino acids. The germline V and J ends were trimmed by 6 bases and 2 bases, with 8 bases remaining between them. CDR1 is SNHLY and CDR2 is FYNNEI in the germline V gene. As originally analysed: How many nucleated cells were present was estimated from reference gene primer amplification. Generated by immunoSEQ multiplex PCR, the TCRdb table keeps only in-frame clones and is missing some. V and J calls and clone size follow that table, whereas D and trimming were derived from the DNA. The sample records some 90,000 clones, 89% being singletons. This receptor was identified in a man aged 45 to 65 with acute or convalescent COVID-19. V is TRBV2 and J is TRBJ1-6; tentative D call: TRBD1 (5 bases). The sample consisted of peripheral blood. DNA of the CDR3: TGTGCCAGCAGCCAGGGCCCCTATAATTCACCCCTCCACTTT. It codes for CASSQGPYNSPLHF. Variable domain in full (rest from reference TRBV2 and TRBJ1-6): EPEVTQTPSHQVTQMGQEVILRCVPISNHLYFYWYRQILGQKVEFLVSFYNNEISEKSEIFDDQFSVERPDGSNFTLKIRSTKLEDSAMYFCASSQGPYNSPLHFGNGTRLTVT.